This T cell receptor beta chain was obtained from a study of T-cell reconstitution after alpha-beta-depleted transplantation in children. The table lists this clonotype with many counts. Its antigen remains unidentified. Notes on the study in general: The origin of high day-60 TCRbeta diversity in some patients lay in surviving recipient T cells and thymic progenitors.

Preparation of the TCRbeta library was carried out with unique molecular identifiers. From the PCR reads, TCRdb called clonotypes with MiXCR, one entry per CDR3 protein. Here the sample spans roughly 250,000 distinct CDR3 sequences, roughly 8.2% being singletons. Germline CDR1 reads MNHEY; CDR2 reads SMNVEV (reference sequence). The CDR3 has 15 amino acids. V was pared by 4 bases and J by 4 bases, with 4 bases of the junction left unmatched. The chain employs TRBV27 and TRBJ1-4, with 9 bases lining up with TRBD1. The clonotype was recovered from a male patient aged 10-17 years who had a stem cell transplant for acute lymphoblastic leukemia, so the T cells may come from the graft donor. The material was PBMCs, mostly from graft donor cells, obtained 180 days after TCRalphabeta/CD19-depleted stem cell transplant. CDR3 protein: CASSYDRGYNEKLFF. The DNA for the CDR3 is TGTGCCAGCAGTTATGACAGGGGGTATAATGAAAAACTGTTTTTT. The whole variable domain, remainder taken from reference TRBV27 and TRBJ1-4, is EAQVTQNPRYLITVTGKKLTVTCSQNMNHEYMSWYRQDPGLGLRQIYYSMNVEVTDKGDVPEGYKVSRKEKRNFPLILESPSPNQTSLYFCASSYDRGYNEKLFFGSGTQLSVL.